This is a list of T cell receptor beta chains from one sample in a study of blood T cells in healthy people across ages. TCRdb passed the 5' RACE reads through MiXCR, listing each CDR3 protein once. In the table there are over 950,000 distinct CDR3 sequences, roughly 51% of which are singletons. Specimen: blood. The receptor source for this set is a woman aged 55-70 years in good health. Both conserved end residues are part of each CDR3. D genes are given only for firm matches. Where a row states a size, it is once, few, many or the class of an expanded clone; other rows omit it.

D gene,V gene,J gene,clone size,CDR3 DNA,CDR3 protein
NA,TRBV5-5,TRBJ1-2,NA,TGTGCCAGCAGCTTAGGGACCAATGTAAACTATGGCTACACCTTC,CASSLGTNVNYGYTF
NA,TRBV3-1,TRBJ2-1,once,TGTGCCAGCAGTCCCGGGACGCCGATGAGTGGTGAGCAGTTCTTC,CASSPGTPMSGEQFF
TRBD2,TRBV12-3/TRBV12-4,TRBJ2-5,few,TGTGCCAGCAGTCCCGGACTAGCGACCGAAGAGACCCAGTACTTC,CASSPGLATEETQYF
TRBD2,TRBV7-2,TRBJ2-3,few,TGTGCCAGCAGCTTAGTGGGACTAGCCGTAAGCACAGATACGCAGTATTTT,CASSLVGLAVSTDTQYF
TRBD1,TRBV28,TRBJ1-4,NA,TGTGCCAGCAGTTTGGGAGACAGGGGAAAACTGTTTTTT,CASSLGDRGKLFF
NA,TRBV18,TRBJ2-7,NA,TGTGCCAGCTCACCAGACGCGGTAGGGGGATACGAGCAGTACTTC,CASSPDAVGGYEQYF
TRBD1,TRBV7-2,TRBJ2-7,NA,TGTGCCAGCAGCGCCCGGACAGGGCACTACGAGCAGTACTTC,CASSARTGHYEQYF
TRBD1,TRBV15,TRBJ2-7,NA,TGTGCCACCAGCACACAGGGGGCCCAATCCTACGAGCAGTACTTC,CATSTQGAQSYEQYF
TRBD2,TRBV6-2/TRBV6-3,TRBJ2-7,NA,TGTGCCAGCAGCGGGGGGGAAGCTCCCTACGAGCAGTACTTC,CASSGGEAPYEQYF
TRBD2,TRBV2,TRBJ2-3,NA,TGTGCCAGCCGCGGGGGCAGCGGGAGGGCTGGAGATACGCAGTATTTT,CASRGGSGRAGDTQYF
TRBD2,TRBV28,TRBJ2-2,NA,TGTGCCAGCACTATGCTCCTGACTAGCGCGAACACCGGGGAGCTGTTTTTT,CASTMLLTSANTGELFF
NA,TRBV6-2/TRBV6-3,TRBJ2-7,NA,TGTGCCAGCAGTGACGGTGCGGGACCCTACGAGCAGTACTTC,CASSDGAGPYEQYF
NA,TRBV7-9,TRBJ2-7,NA,TGTGCCAGCAGCTTAATCCCCAAGTGGAACAACAACTACGAGCAGTACTTC,CASSLIPKWNNNYEQYF
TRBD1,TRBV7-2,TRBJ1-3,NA,TGTGCCAGCAGCTTAAACAGGGGGCTCCGTGGAAACACCATATATTTT,CASSLNRGLRGNTIYF
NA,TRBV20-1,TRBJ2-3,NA,TGCAGTGCTAGCCTCGGGACTTCCGAGGTAGATACGCAGTATTTT,CSASLGTSEVDTQYF
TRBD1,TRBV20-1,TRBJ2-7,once,TGCAGTGCTAGCAGACAGGGAAATAGCTACGAGCAGTACTTC,CSASRQGNSYEQYF
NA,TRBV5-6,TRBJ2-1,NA,TGTGCCAGCAGCTTGACAGCCGCCAGTGAGCAGTTCTTC,CASSLTAASEQFF
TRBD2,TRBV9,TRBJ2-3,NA,TGTGCCAGCAGCGTAGCGGGAGGGACCTCTAGCGCAGATACGCAGTATTTT,CASSVAGGTSSADTQYF
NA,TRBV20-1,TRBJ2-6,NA,TGCAGTGCTAGAGATCCTTCGGAATACCTAAACTCTGGGGCCAACGTCCTGACTTTC,CSARDPSEYLNSGANVLTF
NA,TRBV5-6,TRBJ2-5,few,TGTGCCAGCAGCTTGCGACTGGGGGGCTATGCGGAGACCCAGTACTTC,CASSLRLGGYAETQYF
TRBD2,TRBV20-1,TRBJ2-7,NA,TGCAGTGCTAGAGAGGGAGGGCAAAACCTCACCTACGAGCAGTACTTC,CSAREGGQNLTYEQYF
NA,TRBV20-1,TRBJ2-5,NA,TGCAGTGCTTTCGACACCACACGTAACAATGAGCAGTACTTC,CSAFDTTRNNEQYF
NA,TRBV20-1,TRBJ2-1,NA,TGCAGTGCTAGTGCCGGAGTCGTGGCAACCCCTTACAATGAGCAGTTCTTC,CSASAGVVATPYNEQFF
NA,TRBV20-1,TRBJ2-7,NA,TGCAGTGCTAGAGTGCGGGAATCGGCCTACGAGCAGTACTTC,CSARVRESAYEQYF
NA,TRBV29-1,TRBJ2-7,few,TGCAGCGTTGACGAGGGGAGCTCCTACAATGAGCAGTACTTC,CSVDEGSSYNEQYF
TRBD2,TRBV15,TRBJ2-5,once,TGTGCCACCAGCAGAGCCCTAGCGGGAGTTGAGGAGCAGTACTTC,CATSRALAGVEEQYF
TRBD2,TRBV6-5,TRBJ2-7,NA,TGTGCCGGCAGTTCAATCCGCGTAACTAGCGGGAGCTCCTACGAGCAGTACTTC,CAGSSIRVTSGSSYEQYF
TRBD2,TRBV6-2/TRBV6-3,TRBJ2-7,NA,TGTGCCAGCAGTTTGCTAGCGGGAGGAGGCTCCTACGAGCAGTACTTC,CASSLLAGGGSYEQYF
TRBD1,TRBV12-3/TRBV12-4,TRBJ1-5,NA,TGTGCCAGCAGTTCCCAGGGGGGCGGTCAGCCCCAGCATTTT,CASSSQGGGQPQHF
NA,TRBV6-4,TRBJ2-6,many,TGTGCCAGCAGTCAGAATCAAGGCTCTGGGGCCAACGTCCTGACTTTC,CASSQNQGSGANVLTF
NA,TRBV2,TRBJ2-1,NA,TGTGCCACCAGAGGGTATACGAGTTACAATGAGCAGTTCTTC,CATRGYTSYNEQFF
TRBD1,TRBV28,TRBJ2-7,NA,TGTGCCAGCATTCCCCAGTGGGGGACAGGGTACTACGAGCAGTACTTC,CASIPQWGTGYYEQYF
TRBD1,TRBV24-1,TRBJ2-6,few,TGTGCCATCCGGACAGGGGGCTTTGGGGCCAACGTCCTGACTTTC,CAIRTGGFGANVLTF
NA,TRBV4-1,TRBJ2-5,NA,TGCGCCAGCAGCCAATCTCCCGGAGTGCTGAGAGAGACCCAGTACTTC,CASSQSPGVLRETQYF
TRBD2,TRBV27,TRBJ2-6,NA,TGTGCCAGCAGCCAGACCCGTTTCGGGAGGGTTGGGGCCAACGTCCTGACTTTC,CASSQTRFGRVGANVLTF
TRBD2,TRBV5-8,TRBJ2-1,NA,TGTGCCAGCAAGACAGGACTAGCGGGAGATGAGCAGTTCTTC,CASKTGLAGDEQFF
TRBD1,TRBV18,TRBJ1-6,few,TGTGCCAGCTCACCAAGGACAGGACATAATTCACCCCTCCACTTT,CASSPRTGHNSPLHF
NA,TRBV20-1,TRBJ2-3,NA,TGCAGTGCTAGAGAGCGGAAGTACACAGATACGCAGTATTTT,CSARERKYTDTQYF
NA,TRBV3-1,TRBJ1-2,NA,TGTGCCAGCAGCCAACTCGCCGGATCAGCTAACTATGGCTACACCTTC,CASSQLAGSANYGYTF
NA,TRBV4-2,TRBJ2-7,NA,TGTGCCAGCAGCCAACTTGCTCTTCAAAGCTCCTACGAGCAGTACTTC,CASSQLALQSSYEQYF
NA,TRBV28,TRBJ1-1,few,TGTGCCAGCAGTTTCAAAGGATTCACTGAAGCTTTCTTT,CASSFKGFTEAFF
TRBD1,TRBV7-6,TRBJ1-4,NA,TGTGCCAGCACACCCGGGACAGGGGATGAAAAACTGTTTTTT,CASTPGTGDEKLFF
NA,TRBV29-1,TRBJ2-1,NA,TGCAGCATCGGAACCCTGTACAATGAGCAGTTCTTC,CSIGTLYNEQFF
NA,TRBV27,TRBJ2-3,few,TGTGCCAGCAGTTTAAGTGCGGACTACACAGATACGCAGTATTTT,CASSLSADYTDTQYF
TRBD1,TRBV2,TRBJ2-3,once,TGTGCCAGCAGAGACAGGGAAGGTACGCAGTATTTT,CASRDREGTQYF
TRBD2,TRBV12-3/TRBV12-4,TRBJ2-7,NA,TGTGCCAGCGGGGCGGGAGGGCCCAATATGAAGGACGAGCAGTACTTC,CASGAGGPNMKDEQYF
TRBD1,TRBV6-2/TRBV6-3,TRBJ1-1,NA,TGTGCCAGTCACAGGGGCGCGGGTACTGAAGCTTTCTTT,CASHRGAGTEAFF
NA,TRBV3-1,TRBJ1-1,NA,TGTGCCAGCAGCCAAGATCCGGGGGCTTACGCTGAAGCTTTCTTT,CASSQDPGAYAEAFF
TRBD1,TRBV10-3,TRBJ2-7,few,TGTGCCATCGGACAGGGACTGGCCGAGCAGTACTTC,CAIGQGLAEQYF
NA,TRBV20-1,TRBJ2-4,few,TGCAGTGCTAGGGACGGGCAGCGGGCAAGTCAAGGCATTCAGTACTTC,CSARDGQRASQGIQYF
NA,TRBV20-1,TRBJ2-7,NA,TGCAGTGCTCCCTTACAGGGCTACGAGCAGTACTTC,CSAPLQGYEQYF
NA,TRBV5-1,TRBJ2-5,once,TGCGCCAGCAGCTCCCGACAGAAAGAGACCCAGTACTTC,CASSSRQKETQYF
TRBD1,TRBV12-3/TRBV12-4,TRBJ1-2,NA,TGTGCCAGCAGTACGGGACAGGTCTACACCTTC,CASSTGQVYTF
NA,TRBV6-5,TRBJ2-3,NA,TGTGCCAGCCGGTTGACTGCAACAGATACGCAGTATTTT,CASRLTATDTQYF